This T cell receptor beta chain was sequenced for a study of T-cell memory formation after mild COVID-19 (dated by TCRdb to the early 2020s). Background on the whole study: Most TCR sequence clusters were specific to one of the two donors. In a couple of donors, T-cell clones that expanded and contracted after mild COVID-19 were followed by sequencing TCRalpha and TCRbeta repertoires longitudinally. Two young, previously healthy adult volunteers made up the cohort, one male and one female. The investigation overall reported the following: From day 15 to 85, contracting clones showed balanced CD4/CD8 phenotypes, whereas a second wave of clones that expanded from day 15 to 37 leaned towards CD4+. Some responding clones were found in pre-infection memory, which suggests that pre-existing cross-reactive memory T cells took part in the SARS-CoV-2 response. SARS-CoV-2 specificity of the second-wave clones peaking on day 37 was not confirmed. Only a couple of mild cases were covered in the study, and larger cohorts including severe cases with pre-infection samples were considered necessary. Contracting CD4+ clones turned up mainly in the CM and EM memory subsets, whereas EMRA was where CD8+ clones were enriched.

This clonotype was counted at least ten times. Its recognized antigen is unknown. The input lacks base qualities; no much larger clone sits a single base away. Ficoll-Paque density gradient centrifugation was the method used to isolate PBMCs. Sequencer: Illumina NovaSeq 6000. cDNA libraries for TCRalpha and TCRbeta were prepared by 5'RACE using constant-segment primers, with sample barcodes and unique molecular identifiers added. Trizol reagent was used to extract RNA from every sample. Library amplification was performed in two PCR steps, and a second sample barcode and Illumina TruSeq adapters were introduced in the second step. Libraries were sequenced on an Illumina NovaSeq with 2 x 150 bp paired-end reads. Per the source publication's procedure: With migec v1.2.7, reads were demultiplexed and then collapsed into UMI-guided consensus sequences. Using mixcr v2.1.11, UMI consensuses were aligned to TRA and TRB V and J templates and then assembled into clonotypes. Clonotypes were classified as expanded or contracted when called significant by both edgeR and NoisET, with noise models trained on biological replicates. For edgeR calls, a false discovery rate-adjusted p below 0.01 and a log2 fold-change threshold of 1 were applied. As an exploratory analysis of dynamics, max-normalized trajectories of the 1000 most abundant clonotypes were examined by PCA with hierarchical clustering. Each responding clone was given a CD4 or CD8 phenotype based on the CD4+ and CD8+ repertoires, which had been sequenced separately. TCRdb trimmed public reads at Q25 via fastp, called clones via MiXCR and kept in-frame beta chains. Rows with one shared CDR3 protein collapse into an entry with the most common genes and DNA. These V and J calls derive from TCRdb rather than the authors' analysis. The sample includes approximately 270,000 distinct CDR3 sequences, with roughly 15% observed a single time. Approximately 25% of the sample comes from the top ten.

V is pruned by 5 bases and J by 0 bases, leaving 11 bases of the junction without a gene match. CDR1 and CDR2, looked up from the germline V gene, are SGHTA and FQGTGA. The CDR3 covers 19 residues, taking in both the cysteine and the phenylalanine. Only the CDR3 DNA is retained, 57 bases long and in frame from the first base. This receptor was obtained from a man aged 18-30 years who had mild COVID-19 (a few samples of this study predate the infection). The sample titles of this study are shuffled in the database, so cell type and time point are left out; the donor was told from shared clones. Sequenced sample: PBMCs or a T cell subset sorted from them (not recorded which). The chain uses TRBV7-3 and TRBJ2-1; the central 12 bases match TRBD2. CDR3 region: CASSRRTSGAVSSYNEQFF. The DNA is TGTGCCAGCAGCAGACGGACTAGCGGGGCCGTTAGCTCCTACAATGAGCAGTTCTTC.